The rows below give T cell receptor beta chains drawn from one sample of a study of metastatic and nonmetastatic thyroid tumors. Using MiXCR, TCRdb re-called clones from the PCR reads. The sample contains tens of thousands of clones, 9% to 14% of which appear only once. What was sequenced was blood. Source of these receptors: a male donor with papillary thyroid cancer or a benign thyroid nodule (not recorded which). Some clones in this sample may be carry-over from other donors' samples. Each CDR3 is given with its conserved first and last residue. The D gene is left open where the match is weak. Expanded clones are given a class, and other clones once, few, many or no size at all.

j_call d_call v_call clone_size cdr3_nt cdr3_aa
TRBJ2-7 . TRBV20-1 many TGCAGTGCTAGAGTCCGTACGACCCTCTCCTACGAGCAGTACTTC CSARVRTTLSYEQYF
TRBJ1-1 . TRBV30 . TGTGCCTGGAGTCCGATGACTCGCACTGAAGCTTTCTTT CAWSPMTRTEAFF
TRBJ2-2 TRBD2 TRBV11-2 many TGTGCCAGCAGCTTAGAAGGCGGGAGGCCCAGGGAGGAGCTGTTTTTT CASSLEGGRPREELFF
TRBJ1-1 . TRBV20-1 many TGCAGTGCTAGGGCCTGGTCTGGTCATGGTGAAGCTTTCTTT CSARAWSGHGEAFF
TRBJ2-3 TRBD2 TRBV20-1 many TGCAGTGCCTTAGCGGGGGGCCGCACAGATACGCAGTATTTT CSALAGGRTDTQYF
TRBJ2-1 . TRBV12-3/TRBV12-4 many TGTGCCAGCAGTTTAGGACAGATCGCTGAGCAGTTCTTC CASSLGQIAEQFF
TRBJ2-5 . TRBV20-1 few TGCAGTGCTAGAAGGGACTCTCAAGAGACCCAGTACTTC CSARRDSQETQYF
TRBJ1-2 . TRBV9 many TGTGCCAGCAGCCCCCCTGGGAACAGCTATGGCTACACCTTC CASSPPGNSYGYTF
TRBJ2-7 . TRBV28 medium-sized TGTGCCAGCAGTCCAGTCCCTAATACCTACGAGCAGTACTTC CASSPVPNTYEQYF
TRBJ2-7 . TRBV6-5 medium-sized TGTGCCAGCAGTTACTCGGGGGGCAGCTCCTACGAGCAGTACTTC CASSYSGGSSYEQYF
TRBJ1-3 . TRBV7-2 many TGTGCCAGCAACTTAGACAGGCTGGCTGGAAACACCATATATTTT CASNLDRLAGNTIYF
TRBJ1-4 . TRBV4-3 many TGCGCCAGCAGCCAATTCGCATCCGCCCGAACTAATGAAAAACTGTTTTTT CASSQFASARTNEKLFF
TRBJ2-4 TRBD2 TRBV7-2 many TGTGCCAGCAGCTTAGGGCTAGCGGCTAACATTCAGTACTTC CASSLGLAANIQYF
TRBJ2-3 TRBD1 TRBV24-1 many TGTGCCACCAGTGAGAACAGGGGGCACACAGATACGCAGTATTTT CATSENRGHTDTQYF
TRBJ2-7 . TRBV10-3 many TGTGCCATCGGGGGGGCGGGTACCTACGAGCAGTACTTC CAIGGAGTYEQYF
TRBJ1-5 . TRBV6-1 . TGTGCCAGCATTGAATGGGGCGCTGACTCGGTCAATCAGCCCCAGCATTTT CASIEWGADSVNQPQHF
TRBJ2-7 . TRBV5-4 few TGTGCCAGCAGCCTGAGAGGGAGGCCCGGGTACGAGCAGTACTTC CASSLRGRPGYEQYF
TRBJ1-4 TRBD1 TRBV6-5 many TGTGCCAGCAGTTACGAGGGGGCGCCGGAAAAACTGTTTTTT CASSYEGAPEKLFF
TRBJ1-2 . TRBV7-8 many TGTGCCAGCAGCCCCGCCCTAAGACAGTCAACTGGCTACACCTTC CASSPALRQSTGYTF
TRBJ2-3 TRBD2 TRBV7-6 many TGTGCCAGCAGCTCAGCGGGACTTACTAGCACAGATACGCAGTATTTT CASSSAGLTSTDTQYF
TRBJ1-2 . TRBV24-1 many TGTGCCACCAGTGATGATACAGGGCCCTATGGCTACACCTTC CATSDDTGPYGYTF
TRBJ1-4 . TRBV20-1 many TGCAGTGCTAGAGGGGATATGATCCCAACTAATGAAAAACTGTTTTTT CSARGDMIPTNEKLFF
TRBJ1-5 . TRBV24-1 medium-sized TGTGCCACCAGCTATGACGGTAATCAGCCCCAGCATTTT CATSYDGNQPQHF
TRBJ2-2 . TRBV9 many TGTGCCAGCAGCGTAGTACGAGGGGTTAGTGGCACCGGGGAGCTGTTTTTT CASSVVRGVSGTGELFF
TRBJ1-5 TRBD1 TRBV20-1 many TGCAGTGCTAGAAAACAGGACAGGGGGAAAGGGCCCCAGCATTTT CSARKQDRGKGPQHF
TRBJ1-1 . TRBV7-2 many TGTGCCAGCAGCTTACAGAACACTGAAGCTTTCTTT CASSLQNTEAFF
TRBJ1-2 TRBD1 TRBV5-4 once TGTGCCAGCACCCTACGGGTAGGGGGCCACTATGGCTACACCTTC CASTLRVGGHYGYTF
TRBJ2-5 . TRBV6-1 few TGTGCCAGCAACACCCCGGGGCCGCTCCAAGAGACCCAGTACTTC CASNTPGPLQETQYF
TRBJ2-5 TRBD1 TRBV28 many TGTGCCAGCAGCTCCCCCGGGACAGAGGAAGAGACCCAGTACTTC CASSSPGTEEETQYF
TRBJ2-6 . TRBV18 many TGTGCCAGCTCCTCGGAGGCGGCCAACGTCCTGACTTTC CASSSEAANVLTF
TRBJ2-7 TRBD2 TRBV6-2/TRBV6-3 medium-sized TGTGCCAGCAGTGGACTAGCGGTGGGCTACGAGCAGTACTTC CASSGLAVGYEQYF
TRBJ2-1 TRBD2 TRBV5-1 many TGCGCCAGCAGAAGAGGTTATCGGCGGGAGGGAGATGAGCAGTTCTTC CASRRGYRREGDEQFF
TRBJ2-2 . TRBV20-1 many TGCAGTGCTAGAAGGGCGGGGAACACCGGGGAGCTGTTTTTT CSARRAGNTGELFF
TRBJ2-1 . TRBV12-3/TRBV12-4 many TGTGCCAGCAGTTTGGGGCTTAGCTCCTACAATGAGCAGTTCTTC CASSLGLSSYNEQFF
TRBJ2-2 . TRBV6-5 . TGTGCCAGCAGTTACTCTGAACCCTCTGGGGAGCCGTTTTTC CASSYSEPSGEPFF
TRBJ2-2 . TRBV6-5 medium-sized TGTGCCAGCAGTTACGGGACACTGAACACCGGGGAGCTGTTTTTT CASSYGTLNTGELFF
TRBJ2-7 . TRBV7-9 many TGTGCCAGCAGCTTCGGTATGACCTCCTACGAGCAGTACTTC CASSFGMTSYEQYF
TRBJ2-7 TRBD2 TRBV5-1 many TGCGCCAGCAGCCCTTTTACTAGCGTAGGGAGCTCCTACGAGCAGTACTTC CASSPFTSVGSSYEQYF
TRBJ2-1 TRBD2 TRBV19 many TGTGCCAGTAAGGGACTAGCGGGAGGGCGGTCCTACAATGAGCAGTTCTTC CASKGLAGGRSYNEQFF
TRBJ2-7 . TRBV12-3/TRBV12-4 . TGTGCCAGCAGGCCGGACAACTTGGGGGAGCAGTACTTC CASRPDNLGEQYF
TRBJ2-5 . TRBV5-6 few TGTGCCAGCAGCTTGTCAATGTCCCTGCGTTTTGGCGAGCAAGAGACCCAGTACTTC CASSLSMSLRFGEQETQYF
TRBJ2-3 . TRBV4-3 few TGCGCCAGCAGCCAGGAACAGGGGAGGACAGATACGCAGTATTTT CASSQEQGRTDTQYF
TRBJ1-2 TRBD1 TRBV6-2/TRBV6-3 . TGTGCCAGCATCCACGGACAGGGCTGCTACACCTTC CASIHGQGCYTF
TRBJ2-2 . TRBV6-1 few TGTGCCAGCAGAGCCGGGACCTACACCGGGGAGCTGTTTTTT CASRAGTYTGELFF
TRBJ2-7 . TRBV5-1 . TGCGCCAGCAGTCCGGACAGAACATACGAGCAGTACTTC CASSPDRTYEQYF
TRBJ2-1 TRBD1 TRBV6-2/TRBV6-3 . TGTGCCAGCAGCCCACGGACAGGGGCCCACAATGAGCAGTTCTTC CASSPRTGAHNEQFF
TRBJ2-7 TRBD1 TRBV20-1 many TGCAGTGCTAGGGGGACAGGTGACTCCTACGAGCAGTACTTC CSARGTGDSYEQYF
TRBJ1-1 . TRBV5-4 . TGTGCCAGCAGCTTGGACAGCCTCCCGGTCGCGGCAAACACTGAAGCTTTCTTT CASSLDSLPVAANTEAFF
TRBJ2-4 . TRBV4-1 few TGCGCCAGCAGCCAAGGGATCGGGAGTGGGTCCAAAAACATTCAGTACTTC CASSQGIGSGSKNIQYF
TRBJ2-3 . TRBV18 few TGTGCCAGCTCACCACAGGGTTCTAGCACAGATACGCAGTATTTT CASSPQGSSTDTQYF
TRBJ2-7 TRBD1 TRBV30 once TGTGCCTGGAGTGTAAGTGGATGGGACAGTGTATTAGGGGAGCAGTACTTC CAWSVSGWDSVLGEQYF
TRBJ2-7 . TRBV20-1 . TGCAGTGCGTTGACCCAGGCCGCCTACGAGCAGTACTTC CSALTQAAYEQYF
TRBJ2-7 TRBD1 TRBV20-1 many TGCAGTGCTCCCACCGGGACAGGGACCGGCGAGCAGTACTTC CSAPTGTGTGEQYF
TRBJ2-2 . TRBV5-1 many TGCGCCAGCAGCCAAAGTTCAGCGGCGAACACCGGGGAGCTGTTTTTT CASSQSSAANTGELFF
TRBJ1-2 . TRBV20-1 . TGCAGTGCTCCAGTTTCCGACATGAGCTCCTATGGCTACACCTTC CSAPVSDMSSYGYTF
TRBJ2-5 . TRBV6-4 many TGTGCCATGCGAGCGGAGACTGGGGAGACCCAGTACTTC CAMRAETGETQYF
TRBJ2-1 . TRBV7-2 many TGTGCCAGCAGCTTAGGCCAGACCCTCGGTGAGCAGTTCTTC CASSLGQTLGEQFF
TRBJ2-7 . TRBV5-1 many TGCGCCAGCAGCTTTTTGTTGGGACAAGGCTACGAGCAGTACTTC CASSFLLGQGYEQYF
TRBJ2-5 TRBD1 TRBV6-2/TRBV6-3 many TGTGCCAGCAAGAGTAGGGGCAGGGGGCAAGAGACCCAGTACTTC CASKSRGRGQETQYF